These 11 T cell receptor beta chains were sequenced from one sample in a study of T cell changes during pregnancy in multiple sclerosis. Repertoires were generated with immunoSEQ multiplex PCR, while TCRdb's copy carries only in-frame clones and drops some. The repertoire consists of around 48,000 clones, with approximately 92% occurring once and the leading ten covering about 0.7%. The starting material was CD4+ T cells from peripheral blood mononuclear cells, obtained in the third trimester of pregnancy. Every receptor here comes from a female donor with multiple sclerosis, enrolled in a pregnancy study.

The chain is built from TRBV28 and TRBJ2-5; D is unresolved. The J call may not be correct, given that the DNA end is closer to TRBJ2-7. Germline values: CDR1 MDHEN, CDR2 SYDVKM. The CDR3 spans 13 residues. The CDR3 loop is CASSFGDGYEQYF. CDR3 DNA: TGTGCCAGCAGTTTCGGAGATGGGTACGAGCAGTACTTC.

This clone has more than one count but fewer than ten. The chain links TRBV5-4 to TRBJ1-1; no reliable D call. The CDR3 covers 15 residues. Per germline, CDR1 SGHNT and CDR2 YYREEE (reference sequence). The V end was cut by 4 bases, the J end by 12 bases, with 25 bases between. CDR3 coding DNA: TGTGCCAGCAGCCTGCCAGGTTATCCGAGAACCCAACCTTTCTTT. It is translated as CASSLPGYPRTQPFF.

This chain joins TRBV7-9 and TRBJ1-4; D unclear. The CDR3 is 14 amino acids. Trimming removed 5 bases at V and 3 bases at J, with 10 bases between. The germline CDR1 and CDR2 sequences are SEHNR and FQNEAQ (reference sequence). CDR3 sequence (DNA): TGTGCCAGCAGCCCCGGTCAGGCTAATGAAAAACTGTTTTTT. Translating gives CASSPGQANEKLFF.

The chain carries TRBV5-1 and TRBJ2-7; TRBD1 matches 7 bases. Germline V CDR1 and CDR2: SGHRS, YFSETQ. The CDR3 totals 14 residues. The junction had 4 bases not matched to a gene; V was cut back by 0 bases and J by 4 bases. CDR3 region: CASSLGQGVYEQYF. The DNA for the CDR3 is TGCGCCAGCAGCTTGGGACAGGGTGTGTACGAGCAGTACTTC.

This chain uses TRBV29-1 with TRBJ2-7, with D unclear. Germline CDR1 reads SQVTM; CDR2 reads ANQGSEA. The CDR3 spans 12 residues. V was clipped by 6 bases and J by 0 bases, with 9 bases between them. CDR3 in amino acids: CSVAASSYEQYF. In DNA form, the CDR3 reads TGCAGCGTAGCTGCAAGCTCCTACGAGCAGTACTTC.

A remark on this clone: Other nucleotide sequences from this sample produce the same CDR3. This rearrangement joins TRBV6-6 to TRBJ1-1; TRBD1 matches 8 bases. CDR3 size: 13 residues. CDR1 MNHNY and CDR2 SVGAGI come from the germline V gene (reference sequence). J gave up 1 base and V 5 bases, and 0 bases lay outside the gene matches. CDR3 nucleotide sequence: TGTGCCAGCAGTGACAGGGGGAACACTGAAGCTTTCTTT. It encodes CASSDRGNTEAFF.

The chain uses TRBV10-3 and TRBJ2-7; D is ambiguous. CDR3 length: 14 residues. V was cut by 6 bases and J by 0 bases, with 12 bases left in between. Germline V gives CDR1 ENHRY, CDR2 SYGVKD. CDR3 nucleotide sequence: TGTGCCATCAGCCCCACCCCTAGCTCCTACGAGCAGTACTTC. Translating gives CAISPTPSSYEQYF.

This clone was detected once. The rearrangement uses TRBV5-4 and TRBJ1-2; a weak D match, TRBD1 (5 bases). Looked up from germline, CDR1 is SGHNT and CDR2 is YYREEE (reference sequence). V was cut by 2 bases and J by 2 bases, with 13 bases left in between. This CDR3 has 15 amino acids. This CDR3 is CASSLEQATNYGYTF. The CDR3 region has the DNA TGTGCCAGCAGCTTAGAACAGGCGACAAACTATGGCTACACCTTC.

The rearrangement joins TRBV13 to TRBJ2-5, with D tentatively TRBD1 (6 bases). The CDR3 loop spans 14 amino acids. CDR1 PRHDT and CDR2 FYEKMQ come from the germline V gene (reference sequence). V lost 5 bases, J lost 7 bases, and 17 bases lay in between. In nucleotides, the CDR3 is TGTGCCAGCAGCAGACTGGACAGTTCAGGGACCCAGTACTTC. It translates to CASSRLDSSGTQYF.

This clone was recorded only once. This chain links TRBV9 with TRBJ2-7, with 7 bases aligning to TRBD2. V was clipped by 0 bases and J by 4 bases; unmatched bases: 7. The V gene's germline CDR1 is SGDLS and CDR2 YYNGEE. The CDR3 runs to 15 residues. CDR3 in amino acids: CASSVAASGTYEQYF. The CDR3 bases are TGTGCCAGCAGCGTAGCTGCCAGCGGGACTTACGAGCAGTACTTC.

This sequence joins TRBV19 and TRBJ2-1, with D possibly matching TRBD2 (6 bases). CDR1 and CDR2 (germline): LNHDA, SQIVND (reference sequence). V was trimmed by 7 bases and J by 0 bases, leaving 13 bases between them. The CDR3 extends over 15 amino acids. The CDR3 DNA sequence: TGTGCCAGTACGCGGGGTCAGAACTCCTACAATGAGCAGTTCTTC. It translates to CASTRGQNSYNEQFF.